This T cell receptor beta chain was observed in a study of T cells in women clearing cervical HPV infection. Study in general: Women with histologically confirmed HPV16-related CIN3 or worse, 2 with invasive cancer, served as cases. No precancer developed; the control's incident HPV16 infection cleared within 12 months. Study-wide findings and caveats: CIN3+ cases had significantly higher TCR richness than controls; evenness did not differ.

Of note for this clone: The antigen is undetermined. Coverage ceases 3 residues before the CDR3 finishes, and the germline J gene fills in the end.

The CDR3 has 13 amino acids. Per the germline V gene, CDR1 is KGHSH and CDR2 is LQKENI. V was clipped by 6 bases and J by 4 bases, with 9 bases between them. Method: immunoSEQ multiplex PCR; TCRdb's copy keeps in-frame clones and lacks some. The table for this sample gives around 28,000 clones. The chain links TRBV18 to TRBJ2-2, with a possible D match to TRBD1 (5 bases). The specimen was blood buffy coat. This receptor was taken from a woman aged 18 to 75 with a cervical HPV16 infection that either progressed to CIN3+ or cleared (not recorded which). The CDR3 bases that were read are TGTGCCAGCTCCCCAGGGCGCACCGGGGAG. It yields the protein CASSPGRTGE. The whole CDR3 is CASSPGRTGELFF.